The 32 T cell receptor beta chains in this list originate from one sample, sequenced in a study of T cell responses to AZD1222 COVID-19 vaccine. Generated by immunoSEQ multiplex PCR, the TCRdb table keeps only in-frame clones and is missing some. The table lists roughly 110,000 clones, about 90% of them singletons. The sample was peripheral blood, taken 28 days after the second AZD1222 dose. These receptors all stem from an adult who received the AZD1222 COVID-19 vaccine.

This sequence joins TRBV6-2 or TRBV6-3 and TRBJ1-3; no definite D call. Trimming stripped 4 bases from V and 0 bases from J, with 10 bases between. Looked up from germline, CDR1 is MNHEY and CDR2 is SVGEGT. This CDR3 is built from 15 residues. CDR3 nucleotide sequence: TGTGCCAGCAGTTTTTCCGGCAACTCTGGAAACACCATATATTTT. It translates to CASSFSGNSGNTIYF.

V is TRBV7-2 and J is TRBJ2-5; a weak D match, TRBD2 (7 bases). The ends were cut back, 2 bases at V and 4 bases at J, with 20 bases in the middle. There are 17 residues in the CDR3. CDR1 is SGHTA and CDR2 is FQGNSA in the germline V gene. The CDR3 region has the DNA TGTGCCAGCAGCTTAAACGTTCTAGTGGGGGGGGCAGAGACCCAGTACTTC. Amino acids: CASSLNVLVGGAETQYF.

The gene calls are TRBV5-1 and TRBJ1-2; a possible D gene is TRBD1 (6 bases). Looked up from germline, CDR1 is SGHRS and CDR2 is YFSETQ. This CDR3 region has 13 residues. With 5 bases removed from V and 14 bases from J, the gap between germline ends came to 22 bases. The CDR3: CASSPNLDRRSTF. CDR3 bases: TGCGCCAGCAGTCCCAATCTGGACAGACGATCTACCTTC.

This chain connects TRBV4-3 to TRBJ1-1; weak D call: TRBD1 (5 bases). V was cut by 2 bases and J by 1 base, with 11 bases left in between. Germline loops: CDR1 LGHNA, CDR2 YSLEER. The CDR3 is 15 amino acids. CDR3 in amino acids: CASSQLAGANTEAFF. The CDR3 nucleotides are TGCGCCAGCAGCCAATTAGCCGGGGCGAACACTGAAGCTTTCTTT.

CDR3 loop: CASSLASQRGGSDTQYF. The CDR3 DNA reads TGTGCCAGCAGCTTAGCGTCGCAGCGGGGGGGGTCAGATACGCAGTATTTT. V usage is TRBV7-6 and J usage is TRBJ2-3; 10 nucleotides agree with TRBD2. This CDR3 comprises 17 residues. V lost 0 bases, J lost 4 bases, and 7 bases stayed unmatched. Per germline, CDR1 SGHVS and CDR2 FNYEAQ.

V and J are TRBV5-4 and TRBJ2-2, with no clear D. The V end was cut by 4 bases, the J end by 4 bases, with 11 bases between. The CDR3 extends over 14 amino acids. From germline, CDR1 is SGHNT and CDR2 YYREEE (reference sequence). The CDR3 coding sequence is TGTGCCAGCAGCCTCCGGACGGTCACCGGGGAGCTGTTTTTT. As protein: CASSLRTVTGELFF.

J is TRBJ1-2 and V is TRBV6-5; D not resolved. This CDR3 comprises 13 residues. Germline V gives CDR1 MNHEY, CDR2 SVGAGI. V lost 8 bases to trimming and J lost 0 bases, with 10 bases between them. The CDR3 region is CASGFLANYGYTF. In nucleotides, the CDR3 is TGTGCCAGCGGTTTCCTGGCTAACTATGGCTACACCTTC.

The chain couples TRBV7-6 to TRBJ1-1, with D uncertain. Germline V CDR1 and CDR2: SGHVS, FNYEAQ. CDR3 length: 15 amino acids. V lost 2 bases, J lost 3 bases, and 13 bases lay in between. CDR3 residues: CASSLSLGLDTEAFF. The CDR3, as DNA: TGTGCCAGCAGCTTATCATTAGGGTTGGACACTGAAGCTTTCTTT.

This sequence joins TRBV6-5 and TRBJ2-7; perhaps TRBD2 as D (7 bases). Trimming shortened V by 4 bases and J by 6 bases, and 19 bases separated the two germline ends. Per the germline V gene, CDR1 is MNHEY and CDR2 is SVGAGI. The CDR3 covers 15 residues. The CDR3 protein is CASSFGGARISEQYF. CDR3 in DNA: TGTGCCAGCAGTTTTGGGGGGGCGCGGATCTCCGAGCAGTACTTC.

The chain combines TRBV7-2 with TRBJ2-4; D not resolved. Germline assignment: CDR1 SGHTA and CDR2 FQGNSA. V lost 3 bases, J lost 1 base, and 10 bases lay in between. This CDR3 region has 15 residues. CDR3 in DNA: TGTGCCAGCAGCTTGGGCGGATTCGCCAAAAACATTCAGTACTTC. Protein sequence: CASSLGGFAKNIQYF. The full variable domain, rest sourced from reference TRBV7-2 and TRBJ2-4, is GAGVSQSPSNKVTEKGKDVELRCDPISGHTALYWYRQSLGQGLEFLIYFQGNSAPDKSGLPSDRFSAERTGGSVSTLTIQRTQQEDSAVYLCASSLGGFAKNIQYFGAGTRLSVL.

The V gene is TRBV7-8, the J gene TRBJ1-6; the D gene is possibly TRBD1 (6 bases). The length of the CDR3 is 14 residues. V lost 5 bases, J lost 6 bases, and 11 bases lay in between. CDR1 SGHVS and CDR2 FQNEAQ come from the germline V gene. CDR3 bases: TGTGCCAGCAGCGCCCGACAGGCTAATTCACCCCTCCACTTT. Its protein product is CASSARQANSPLHF.

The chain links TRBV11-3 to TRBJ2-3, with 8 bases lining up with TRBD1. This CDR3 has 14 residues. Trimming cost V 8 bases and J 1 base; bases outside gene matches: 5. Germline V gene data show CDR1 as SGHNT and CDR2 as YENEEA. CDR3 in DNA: TGTGCCAGCTCAGGGGGCGAGGGCACAGATACGCAGTATTTT. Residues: CASSGGEGTDTQYF.

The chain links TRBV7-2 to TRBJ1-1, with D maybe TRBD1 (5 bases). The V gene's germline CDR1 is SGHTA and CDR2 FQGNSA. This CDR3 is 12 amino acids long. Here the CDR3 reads CAEGRADTEAFF. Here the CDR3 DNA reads TGTGCGGAGGGCAGGGCGGACACTGAAGCTTTCTTT.

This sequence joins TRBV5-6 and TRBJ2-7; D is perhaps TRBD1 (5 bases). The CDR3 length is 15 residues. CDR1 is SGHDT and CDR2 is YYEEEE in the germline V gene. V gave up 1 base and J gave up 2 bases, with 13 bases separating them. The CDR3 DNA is TGTGCCAGCAGCTTGAGTCAGGGAACCCCCTACGAGCAGTACTTC. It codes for CASSLSQGTPYEQYF.

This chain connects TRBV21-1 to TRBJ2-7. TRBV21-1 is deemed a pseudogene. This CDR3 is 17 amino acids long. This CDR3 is CASSKVWGALSSYEQYF. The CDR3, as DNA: TGTGCCAGCAGCAAAGTCTGGGGGGCACTAAGCTCCTACGAGCAGTACTTC.

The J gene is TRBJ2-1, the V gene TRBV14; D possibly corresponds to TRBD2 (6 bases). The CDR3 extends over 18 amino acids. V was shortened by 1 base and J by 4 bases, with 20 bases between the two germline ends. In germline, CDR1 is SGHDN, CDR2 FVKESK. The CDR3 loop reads CASSQASVWLATYNEQFF. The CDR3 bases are TGTGCCAGCAGCCAAGCGAGTGTGTGGCTAGCGACTTACAATGAGCAGTTCTTC.

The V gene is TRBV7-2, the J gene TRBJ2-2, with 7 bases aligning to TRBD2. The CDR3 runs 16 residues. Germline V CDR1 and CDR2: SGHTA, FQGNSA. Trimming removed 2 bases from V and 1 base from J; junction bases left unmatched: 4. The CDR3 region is CASSLWRGRNTGELFF. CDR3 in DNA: TGTGCCAGCAGCTTATGGCGGGGGAGGAACACCGGGGAGCTGTTTTTT.

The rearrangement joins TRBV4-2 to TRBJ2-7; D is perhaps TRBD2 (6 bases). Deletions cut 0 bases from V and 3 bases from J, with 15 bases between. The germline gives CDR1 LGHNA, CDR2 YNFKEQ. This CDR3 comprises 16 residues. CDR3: CASSQDSAGIVYEQYF. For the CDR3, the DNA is TGTGCCAGCAGCCAAGATTCCGCGGGGATCGTCTACGAGCAGTACTTC.

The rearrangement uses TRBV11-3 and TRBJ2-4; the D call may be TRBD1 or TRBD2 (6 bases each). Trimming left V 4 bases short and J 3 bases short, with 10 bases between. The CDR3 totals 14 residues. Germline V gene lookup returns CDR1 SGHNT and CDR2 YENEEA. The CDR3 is CASSWGALKNIQYF. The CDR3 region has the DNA TGTGCCAGCAGCTGGGGGGCGCTCAAAAACATTCAGTACTTC.

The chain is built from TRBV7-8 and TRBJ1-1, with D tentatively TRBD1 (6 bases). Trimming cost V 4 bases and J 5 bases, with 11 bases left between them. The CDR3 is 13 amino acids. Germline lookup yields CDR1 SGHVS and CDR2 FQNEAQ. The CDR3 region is CASSSTGSTEAFF. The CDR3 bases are TGTGCCAGCAGCTCAACAGGGTCGACTGAAGCTTTCTTT.

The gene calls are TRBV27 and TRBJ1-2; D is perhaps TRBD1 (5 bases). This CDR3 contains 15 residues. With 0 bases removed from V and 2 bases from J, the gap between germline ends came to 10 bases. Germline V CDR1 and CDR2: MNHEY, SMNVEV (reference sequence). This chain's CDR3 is CASSLSGLANYGYTF. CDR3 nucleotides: TGTGCCAGCAGTTTATCGGGACTTGCCAACTATGGCTACACCTTC.

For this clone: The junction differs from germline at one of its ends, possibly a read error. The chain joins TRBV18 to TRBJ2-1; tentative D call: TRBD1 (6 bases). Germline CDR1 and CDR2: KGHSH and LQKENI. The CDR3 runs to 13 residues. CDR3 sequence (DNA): TGTGCCAGCTCACCACCGGTTAGCTCAGGGGCGCTCTTC. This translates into CASSPPVSSGALF.

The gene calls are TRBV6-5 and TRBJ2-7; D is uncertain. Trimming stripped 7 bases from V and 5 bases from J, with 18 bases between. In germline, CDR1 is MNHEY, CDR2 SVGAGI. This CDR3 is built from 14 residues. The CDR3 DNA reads TGTGCCAGCACCCTAAAGAAGGCTCGCAACGAGCAGTACTTC. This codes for CASTLKKARNEQYF.

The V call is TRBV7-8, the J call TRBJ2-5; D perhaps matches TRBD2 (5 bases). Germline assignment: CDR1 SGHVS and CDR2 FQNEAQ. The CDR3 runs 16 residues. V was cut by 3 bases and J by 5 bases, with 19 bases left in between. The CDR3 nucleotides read TGTGCCAGCAGCTTTGCGACTGGGGAAGGCGGGGAGACCCAGTACTTC. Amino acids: CASSFATGEGGETQYF.

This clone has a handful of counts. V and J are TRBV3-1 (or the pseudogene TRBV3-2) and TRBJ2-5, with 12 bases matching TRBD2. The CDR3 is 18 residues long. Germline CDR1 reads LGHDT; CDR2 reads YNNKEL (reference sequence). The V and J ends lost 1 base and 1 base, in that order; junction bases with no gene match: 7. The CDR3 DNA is TGTGCCAGCAGCCAAGGCGGACTAGCGGGGACCCTCCAAGAGACCCAGTACTTC. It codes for CASSQGGLAGTLQETQYF.

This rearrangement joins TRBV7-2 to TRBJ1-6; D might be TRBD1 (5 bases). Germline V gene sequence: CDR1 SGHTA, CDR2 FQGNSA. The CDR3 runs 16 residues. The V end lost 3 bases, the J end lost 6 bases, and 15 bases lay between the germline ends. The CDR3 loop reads CASSLGRASGNSPLHF. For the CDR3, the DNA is TGTGCCAGCAGCTTGGGCAGGGCTTCGGGTAATTCACCCCTCCACTTT.

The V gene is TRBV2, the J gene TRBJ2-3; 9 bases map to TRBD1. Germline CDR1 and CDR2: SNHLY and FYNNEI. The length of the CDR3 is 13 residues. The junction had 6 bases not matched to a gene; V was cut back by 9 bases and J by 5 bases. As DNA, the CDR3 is TGTGCCAGTCTGGGACAGGGACAAGATACGCAGTATTTT. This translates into CASLGQGQDTQYF.

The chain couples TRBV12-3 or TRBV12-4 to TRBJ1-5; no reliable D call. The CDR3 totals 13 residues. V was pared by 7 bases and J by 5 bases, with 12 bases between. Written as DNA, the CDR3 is TGTGCCAGCACCCCGGACGATGATCAGCCCCAGCATTTT. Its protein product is CASTPDDDQPQHF.

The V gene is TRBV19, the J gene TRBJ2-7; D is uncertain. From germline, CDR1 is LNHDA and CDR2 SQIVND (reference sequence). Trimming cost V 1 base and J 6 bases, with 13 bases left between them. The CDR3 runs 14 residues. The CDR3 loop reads CASSIAWQVGEQYF. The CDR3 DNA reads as TGTGCCAGTAGTATAGCGTGGCAGGTTGGCGAGCAGTACTTC. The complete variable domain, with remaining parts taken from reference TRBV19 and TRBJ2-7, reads DGGITQSPKYLFRKEGQNVTLSCEQNLNHDAMYWYRQDPGQGLRLIYYSQIVNDFQKGDIAEGYSVSREKKESFPLTVTSAQKNPTAFYLCASSIAWQVGEQYFGPGTRLTVT.

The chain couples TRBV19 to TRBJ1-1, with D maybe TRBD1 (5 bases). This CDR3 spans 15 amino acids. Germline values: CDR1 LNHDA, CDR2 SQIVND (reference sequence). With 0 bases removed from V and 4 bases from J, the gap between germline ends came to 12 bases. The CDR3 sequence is CASSIEGARTTEAFF. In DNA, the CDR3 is TGTGCCAGTAGTATAGAAGGGGCTCGGACCACTGAAGCTTTCTTT.

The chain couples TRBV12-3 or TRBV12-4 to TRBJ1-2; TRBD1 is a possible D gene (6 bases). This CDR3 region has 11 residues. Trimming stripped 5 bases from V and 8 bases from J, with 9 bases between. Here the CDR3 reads CASSPGQGYTF. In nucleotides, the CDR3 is TGTGCCAGCAGTCCCGGACAGGGCTACACCTTC.

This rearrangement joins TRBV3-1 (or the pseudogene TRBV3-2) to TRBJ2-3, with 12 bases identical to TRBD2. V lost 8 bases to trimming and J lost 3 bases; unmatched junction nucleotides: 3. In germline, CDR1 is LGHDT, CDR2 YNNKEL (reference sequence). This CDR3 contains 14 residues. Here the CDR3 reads CASLAGGKTDTQYF. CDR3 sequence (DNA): TGTGCCAGCCTAGCGGGGGGGAAAACAGATACGCAGTATTTT.